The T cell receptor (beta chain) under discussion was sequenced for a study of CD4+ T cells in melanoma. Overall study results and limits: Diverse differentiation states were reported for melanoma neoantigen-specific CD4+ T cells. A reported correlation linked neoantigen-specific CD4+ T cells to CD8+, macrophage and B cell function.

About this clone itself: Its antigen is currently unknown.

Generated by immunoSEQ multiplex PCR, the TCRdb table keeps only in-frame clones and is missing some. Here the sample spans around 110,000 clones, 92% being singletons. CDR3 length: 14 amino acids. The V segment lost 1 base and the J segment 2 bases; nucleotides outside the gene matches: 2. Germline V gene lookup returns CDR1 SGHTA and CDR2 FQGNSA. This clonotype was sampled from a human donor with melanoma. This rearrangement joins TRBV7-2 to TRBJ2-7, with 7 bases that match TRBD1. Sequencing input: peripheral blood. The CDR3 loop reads CASSLGQGAYEQYF. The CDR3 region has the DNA TGTGCCAGCAGCTTAGGCCAGGGGGCCTACGAGCAGTACTTC.